This T cell receptor beta chain derives from a study of blood T cell repertoires in COVID-19. At the level of the study: Sites across the United States, Italy and Spain contributed samples from acute and convalescent COVID-19. PBMCs, B-cell-depleted T cells, or T cells were the source of the cDNA or gDNA that made up the material.

Original analysis: Researchers report that nucleated cell counts were estimated from reference gene primer amplification. Using immunoSEQ multiplex PCR, the repertoire was profiled, and TCRdb retains in-frame clones only, with some absent. V, J and clone size reflect that table, while D and trimming were determined from the DNA. The data show 20,000 to 25,000 clones, roughly 85% seen once. The specimen was peripheral blood. The TCR sequence derives from a human donor with active COVID-19. The donor label of this sample is uncertain.

The CDR3 nucleotides are TGTGCCAGCAGTTTATTATCGGCGAACACCGGGGAGCTGTTTTTT. Protein product: CASSLLSANTGELFF. This chain uses TRBV7-8 with TRBJ2-2; unclear D gene. The germline V gene has CDR1 SGHVS and CDR2 FQNEAQ. The CDR3 spans 15 residues. V lost 6 bases, J lost 0 bases, and 11 bases lay in between. The full variable domain, with the rest looked up from reference TRBV7-8 and TRBJ2-2, is GAGVSQSPRYKVAKRGQDVALRCDPISGHVSLFWYQQALGQGPEFLTYFQNEAQLDKSGLPSDRFFAERPEGSVSTLKIQRTQQEDSAVYLCASSLLSANTGELFFGEGSRLTVL.